This T cell receptor (beta chain) was identified during a study of shared clonotypes between healthy human individuals. About this clone: The antigen remains undetermined.

Per germline, CDR1 PRHDT and CDR2 FYEKMQ (reference sequence). This CDR3 contains 14 residues. Trimming stripped 3 bases from V and 2 bases from J, with 8 bases between. Overall study findings and caveats: Some naive CD4 clonotypes, 4% to 6%, turned up in common across several donors. Across subsets, estimated richness was generally greater for naive than for memory populations. Sequencing depth was predicted to influence how clonotypes are shared among donors.

Terminally differentiated effector memory CD45RA+ cells were left out of the naive CD8 fraction, which was CD45RO-negative and positively selected for CCR7. Original methodology: Sequence data from immunoSEQ were junction-only and lacked quality scores; consequently, filtering differed. The method was immunoSEQ multiplex PCR; TCRdb's version includes in-frame clones alone and lacks a portion of them. For V, J and clone size, that table is used; D and trimming come from the DNA. The sample contains under 600,000 clones, roughly 98% of which appear only once. The TCR was taken from a man younger than 45 in good health. This chain links TRBV13 with TRBJ2-1; D may be TRBD1 (5 bases). Sample: naive CD8+ T cells sorted from blood. CDR3: CASSLPGPYNEQFF. Written as DNA, the CDR3 is TGTGCCAGCAGCTTGCCAGGGCCCTACAATGAGCAGTTCTTC.